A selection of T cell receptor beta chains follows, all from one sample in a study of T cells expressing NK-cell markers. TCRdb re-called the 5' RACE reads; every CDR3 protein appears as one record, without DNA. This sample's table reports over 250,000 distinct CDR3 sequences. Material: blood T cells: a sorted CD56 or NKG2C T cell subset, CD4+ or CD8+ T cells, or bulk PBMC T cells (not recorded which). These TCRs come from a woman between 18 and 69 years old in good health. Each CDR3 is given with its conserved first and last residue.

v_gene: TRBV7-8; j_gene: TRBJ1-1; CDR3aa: CASSLVGGVGTEAFF
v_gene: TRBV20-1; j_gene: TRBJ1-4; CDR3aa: CSAGGTPGGEKLFF
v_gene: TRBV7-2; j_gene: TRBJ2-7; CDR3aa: CASSLGLSGRYEQYF
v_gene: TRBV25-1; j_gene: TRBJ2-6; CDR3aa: CASSDTRLRANVLTF
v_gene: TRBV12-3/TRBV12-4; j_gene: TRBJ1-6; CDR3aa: CASSYGVYSPLHF
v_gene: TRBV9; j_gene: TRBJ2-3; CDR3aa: CASSVVAKRNTDTQYF
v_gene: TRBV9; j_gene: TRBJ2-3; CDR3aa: CASKTTSDADTQYF
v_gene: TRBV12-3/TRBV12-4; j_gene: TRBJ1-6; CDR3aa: CASSPGGISPLHF
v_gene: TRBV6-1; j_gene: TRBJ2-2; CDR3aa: CASSVDRGNTGELFF
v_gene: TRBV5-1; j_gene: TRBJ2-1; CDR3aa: CASSPSGGTMYNEQFF
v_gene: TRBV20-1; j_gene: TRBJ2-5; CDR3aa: CSASRDAHGETQYF
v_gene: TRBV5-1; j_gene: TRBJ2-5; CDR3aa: CASSLAGGTETQYF
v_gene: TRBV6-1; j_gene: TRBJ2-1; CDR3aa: CASRRSGSYNEQFF
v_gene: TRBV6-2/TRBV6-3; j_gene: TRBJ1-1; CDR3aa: CASSYTGGSGEAFF
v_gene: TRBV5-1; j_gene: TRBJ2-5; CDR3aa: CASSPTSTGRMETQYF
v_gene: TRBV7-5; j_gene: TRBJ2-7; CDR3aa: CISVPEAPKTGYEQYF
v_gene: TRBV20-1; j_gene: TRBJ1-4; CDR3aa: CSATRGNNEKLFF
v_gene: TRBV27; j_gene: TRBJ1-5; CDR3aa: CASSPKNSNQPQHF
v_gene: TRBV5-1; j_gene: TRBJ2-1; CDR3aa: CASSPSGLSYNEQFF
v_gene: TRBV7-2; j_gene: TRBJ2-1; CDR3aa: CASSRNRDRGYNEQFF
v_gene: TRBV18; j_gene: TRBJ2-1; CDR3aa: CASSPFDAGEWFF
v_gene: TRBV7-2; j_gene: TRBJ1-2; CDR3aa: CASSPDRVEGYTF
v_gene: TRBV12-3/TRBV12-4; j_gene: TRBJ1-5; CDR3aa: CASNDRRFSNQPQHF
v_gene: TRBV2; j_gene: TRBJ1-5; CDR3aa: CASSVRWLDQPQHF
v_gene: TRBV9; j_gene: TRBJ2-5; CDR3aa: CASSGAGARETQYF
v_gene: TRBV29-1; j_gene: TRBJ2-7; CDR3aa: CSVGGRLAGGTVQYF
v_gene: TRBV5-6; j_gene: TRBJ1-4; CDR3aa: CASSLLGGTEIEKLFF
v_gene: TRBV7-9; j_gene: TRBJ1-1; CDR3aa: CASSSGPMNTEAFF
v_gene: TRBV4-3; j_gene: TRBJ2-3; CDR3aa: CASSQRGLATDTQYF
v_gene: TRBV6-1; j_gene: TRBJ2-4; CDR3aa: CASSGLAENIQYF
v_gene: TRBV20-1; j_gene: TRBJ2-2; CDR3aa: CSASRELNTGELFF
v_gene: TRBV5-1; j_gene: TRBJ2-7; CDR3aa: CASSFSGSTYEQYF
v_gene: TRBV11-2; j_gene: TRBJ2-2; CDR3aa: CASSLNRVLPGELFF
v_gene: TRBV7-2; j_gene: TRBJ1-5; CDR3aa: CASSPTGGRQPQHF
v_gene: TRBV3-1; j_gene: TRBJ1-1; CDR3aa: CASSQGDREATEAFF
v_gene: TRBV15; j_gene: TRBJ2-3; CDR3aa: CATSQAGPSTDTQYF
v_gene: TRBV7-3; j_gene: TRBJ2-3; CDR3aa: CASSQGLAADTQYF
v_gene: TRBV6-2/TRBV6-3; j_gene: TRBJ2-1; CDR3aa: CASSYSGVSYNEQFF